A single sample is the source of the 17 T cell receptor beta chains below, sequenced in a study of CD8+CD57+ T cells in acquired aplastic anemia. TCR beta VDJ combinations and CDR3 sequences were profiled from genomic DNA. Using its own MiXCR run on the reads, TCRdb lists one record per CDR3 protein. Of hundreds of thousands of distinct CDR3 sequences listed, approximately 56% are singletons. The source material was sorted CD4+, CD8+, or CD8+CD57+ T cells (not recorded which) from PBMCs. All receptors come from a human donor with severe aplastic anemia or a healthy control (not recorded which).

This clonotype has more than one count but fewer than ten. J is TRBJ1-1 and V is TRBV7-2; D not certain. The length of the CDR3 is 13 residues. CDR1 and CDR2 from the germline V gene are SGHTA and FQGNSA. The ends were cut back, 1 base at V and 1 base at J, with 4 bases in the middle. CDR3 sequence: CASSLVRNTEAFF. The DNA for the CDR3 is TGTGCCAGCAGCTTAGTTCGGAACACTGAAGCTTTCTTT.

This clonotype was observed a handful of times. A much larger clonotype is one base distant, so this may be a read error. The rearrangement links TRBV7-9 to TRBJ1-4; 12 nucleotides agree with TRBD1. The CDR3 has 18 residues. CDR1 SEHNR and CDR2 FQNEAQ come from the germline V gene (reference sequence). The CDR3 here is CASSSGTGGGRTNGKLFF. CDR3 coding DNA: TGTGCCAGCAGTTCGGGGACAGGGGGCGGGCGGACTAATGGAAAACTGTTTTTT.

This clonotype was observed at least ten times. V usage is TRBV10-3 and J usage is TRBJ1-2; D might be TRBD1 (6 bases). Trimming took off 6 bases at V and 7 bases at J, with 12 bases between the two ends. Germline V gene data show CDR1 as ENHRY and CDR2 as SYGVKD. The CDR3 contains 12 residues. The DNA for the CDR3 is TGTGCCATCAGAGAAACAGGGTTTGGCTACACCTTC. As protein: CAIRETGFGYTF.

This clonotype was seen a handful of times. The chain is built from TRBV2 and TRBJ1-5; 8 positions match TRBD1. J gave up 4 bases and V 7 bases, and 3 bases lay outside the gene matches. CDR3 length: 13 residues. Germline V CDR1 and CDR2: SNHLY, FYNNEI. Here the CDR3 reads CASTGGANQPQHF. The CDR3 region has the DNA TGTGCCAGCACAGGGGGCGCGAATCAGCCCCAGCATTTT.

The table lists this clonotype with many counts. The chain links TRBV5-1 to TRBJ2-1, with 12 bases that match TRBD2. The CDR3 consists of 18 residues. The germline CDR1 and CDR2 sequences are SGHRS and YFSETQ. Trimming cost V 2 bases and J 0 bases; bases outside gene matches: 6. CDR3 sequence (DNA): TGCGCCAGCAGCTTCCCTAGCGGGGGGGCCGGCTCCTACAATGAGCAGTTCTTC. Amino acids: CASSFPSGGAGSYNEQFF.

The V gene is TRBV24-1, the J gene TRBJ1-2; the D is unclear. The germline CDR1 and CDR2 sequences are KGHDR and SFDVKD. The CDR3 runs to 14 residues. Trimming took 3 bases from V and 8 from J, leaving 15 bases between them. CDR3 amino acids: CATSDAGLRGGYTF. The CDR3, as DNA: TGTGCCACCAGTGATGCAGGCCTCCGGGGAGGCTACACCTTC.

In the case of this clonotype: Germline and junction disagree at one end, which may indicate a read error. The chain joins TRBV24-1 to TRBJ2-7, with 12 bases aligning to TRBD2. This CDR3 comprises 15 residues. Germline-derived CDR1 and CDR2 are KGHDR and SFDVKD. CDR3 nucleotides: TGTGCCATCAGTAGGGCTAGCGGGGGGGATTACGAGCAGTACTTC. Translating gives CAISRASGGDYEQYF.

The chain carries TRBV9 and TRBJ1-5; the D is unclear. The CDR3 covers 17 residues. Germline lookup yields CDR1 SGDLS and CDR2 YYNGEE. The V end lost 0 bases, the J end lost 4 bases, and 17 bases lay between the germline ends. This chain's CDR3 is CASSVVRDTVANQPQHF. The CDR3 region has the DNA TGTGCCAGCAGCGTAGTCCGCGACACCGTTGCTAATCAGCCCCAGCATTTT.

On this clonotype itself: A much larger clone lies one base from this, so it may be a read error. The CDR3 region has the DNA TGCGCCCGCAGCCACTCCTCCCGACAGGGGATGAACACTGAAGCTTTCTTT. Protein product: CARSHSSRQGMNTEAFF. This sequence joins TRBV4-1 and TRBJ1-1, with 8 bases identical to TRBD1. From germline, CDR1 is MGHRA and CDR2 YSYEKL. The CDR3 contains 17 residues.

This clonotype was recorded many times. The chain carries TRBV6-2 or TRBV6-3 and TRBJ2-7; perhaps TRBD2 as D (6 bases). V was pared by 4 bases and J by 2 bases, with 12 bases between. CDR1 is MNHEY, CDR2 SVGEGT, per germline. The CDR3 has 14 residues. This CDR3 is CASSSPGEAYEQYF. The CDR3 DNA sequence: TGTGCCAGCAGTTCCCCGGGGGAGGCCTACGAGCAGTACTTC.

On this clonotype: The missing conserved phenylalanine or tryptophan at the end of this CDR3 makes a read error likely. The chain employs TRBV2 and TRBJ1-2; D possibly corresponds to TRBD1 (6 bases). Trimming shortened V by 1 base and J by 6 bases, and 9 bases separated the two germline ends. CDR3 length equals 13 residues. Germline CDR1 SNHLY, CDR2 FYNNEI. Here the CDR3 reads CASSEVEGDGYTL. The CDR3, as DNA: TGTGCCAGCAGTGAAGTTGAGGGGGATGGCTACACCCTC.

In its sample, this clonotype was seen many times. This chain uses TRBV30 with TRBJ1-5; D gene uncertain. The CDR3 runs 12 residues. Germline loops: CDR1 GTSNPN, CDR2 SVGIG (reference sequence). V lost 5 bases to trimming and J lost 3 bases, with 8 bases between them. CDR3 loop: CAWGLINQPQHF. Written as DNA, the CDR3 is TGTGCCTGGGGACTGATCAATCAGCCCCAGCATTTT.

The sample holds many counts of this clonotype. The chain combines TRBV6-1 with TRBJ1-6; D remains unclear. The CDR3 extends over 14 amino acids. Trimming stripped 3 bases from V and 5 bases from J, with 8 bases between. CDR1 MNHNS and CDR2 SASEGT come from the germline V gene. This chain's CDR3 is CASSDAFHNSPLHF. The CDR3 DNA follows: TGTGCCAGCAGTGACGCATTCCATAATTCACCCCTCCACTTT.

This clonotype came up once. Written as DNA, the CDR3 is TGCAGTGCTAGAGCTAGCGGGGGAGCCTCCTACGAGCAGTACTTC. It codes for CSARASGGASYEQYF. The chain employs TRBV20-1 and TRBJ2-7; TRBD2 matches at 10 bases. V lost 1 base to trimming and J lost 0 bases; unmatched junction nucleotides: 3. CDR3 length equals 15 residues. CDR1 and CDR2 (germline): DFQATT, SNEGSKA (reference sequence).

As to this clonotype: Just one base apart from a much larger clone, this may be a read error. No conserved phenylalanine or tryptophan ends this CDR3, so it is likely a read error. The DNA is left out, because the CDR3 cannot be placed on it with certainty; the CDR3 is given as TCRdb lists it. The rearrangement joins TRBV29-1 to TRBJ2-1; the table's D gene call, TRBD1, was not cross checked with the DNA. The germline gives CDR1 SQVTM, CDR2 ANQGSEA. The CDR3 contains 11 residues when both ends are counted. The CDR3: CSVEGGREWFL.

The genes are TRBV20-1 and TRBJ1-5; the match to TRBD1 covers 9 bases. This CDR3 comprises 15 residues. Germline CDR1 is DFQATT and CDR2 is SNEGSKA (reference sequence). V was clipped by 5 bases and J by 3 bases; unmatched bases: 8. The CDR3 loop reads CSALPGQGYNQPQHF. CDR3 nucleotide sequence: TGCAGTGCTCTACCGGGACAGGGTTACAATCAGCCCCAGCATTTT.

The table lists this clonotype with many counts. The CDR3 DNA is TGCAGTGCTAGAAACGTCCCCTATGGCTACACCTTC. It translates to CSARNVPYGYTF. The chain is built from TRBV20-1 and TRBJ1-2; no clear D. The CDR3 spans 12 residues. Looked up from germline, CDR1 is DFQATT and CDR2 is SNEGSKA (reference sequence). V lost 2 bases and J 4 bases, leaving 8 bases between the germline ends.